The 9 T cell receptor beta chains below all came from one sample that was sequenced in a study of blood T cell repertoires in COVID-19. TCRdb's table, derived via immunoSEQ multiplex PCR, lists solely in-frame clones and lacks some. Of 450,000 or so clones listed, roughly 89% are singletons. The sequencing sample was made of peripheral blood. These receptors came from a young man with COVID-19, enrolled during active disease.

The chain has TRBV11-2 and TRBJ2-7; D is uncertain. The CDR3 contains 13 residues. Trimming left V 0 bases short and J 9 bases short, with 12 bases between. Germline V lookup: CDR1 SGHAT, CDR2 FQNNGV. DNA for the CDR3: TGTGCCAGCAGCTTAGAGGGCCCCCAGGCGCAGTACTTC. This translates into CASSLEGPQAQYF.

In its sample, this clone was seen once. The chain has TRBV19 and TRBJ2-7, with D maybe TRBD2 (5 bases). Germline-derived CDR1 and CDR2 are LNHDA and SQIVND (reference sequence). Trimming removed 1 base from V and 0 bases from J, with 10 bases in between. The CDR3 is 15 amino acids. CDR3 in DNA: TGTGCCAGTAGTATAGTCGGACTGAGCTCCTACGAGCAGTACTTC. Translation: CASSIVGLSSYEQYF.

This chain uses TRBV6-1 with TRBJ2-7, with 10 bases aligning to TRBD1. V shed 1 base and J 6 bases; nucleotides not matched to a gene: 0. Germline V gives CDR1 MNHNS, CDR2 SASEGT. The CDR3 consists of 13 residues. CDR3 DNA sequence: TGTGCCAGCAGTGAAGGGACAGGGGGCGAGCAGTACTTC. Protein: CASSEGTGGEQYF.

This clone was seen a single time. The rearrangement joins TRBV29-1 to TRBJ2-7; D is ambiguous. V was pared by 6 bases and J by 0 bases, with 12 bases between. CDR3 length: 13 residues. Germline-derived CDR1 and CDR2 are SQVTM and ANQGSEA. In DNA form, the CDR3 reads TGCAGCGTCCGATCTAGGAGCTCCTACGAGCAGTACTTC. Encoded protein: CSVRSRSSYEQYF.

The chain recombines TRBV7-2 with TRBJ2-7; D possibly corresponds to TRBD1 (6 bases). The CDR3 has 14 amino acids. Trimming removed 4 bases at V and 2 bases at J, with 12 bases between. Germline V CDR1 and CDR2: SGHTA, FQGNSA. CDR3 sequence reads: CASSSRQGPYEQYF. CDR3 in DNA: TGTGCCAGCAGCTCCCGTCAGGGGCCCTACGAGCAGTACTTC.

The chain uses TRBV9 and TRBJ1-2; 7 bases line up with TRBD1. The CDR3 has 14 amino acids. V was clipped by 0 bases and J by 4 bases; unmatched bases: 3. The germline V gene has CDR1 SGDLS and CDR2 YYNGEE. In DNA form, the CDR3 reads TGTGCCAGCAGCGTAGAAGCAGGGGGCTATGGCTACACCTTC. Translated, it gives CASSVEAGGYGYTF. Supplemented by reference TRBV9 and TRBJ1-2, the full variable domain reads DSGVTQTPKHLITATGQRVTLRCSPRSGDLSVYWYQQSLDQGLQFLIQYYNGEERAKGNILERFSAQQFPDLHSELNLSSLELGDSALYFCASSVEAGGYGYTFGSGTRLTVV.

The chain employs TRBV19 and TRBJ1-1, with a weak D call TRBD1 (6 bases). The CDR3 has 12 residues. Between the trimmed V and J ends, which lost 6 bases and 7 bases, there was a span of 12 bases. Per germline, CDR1 LNHDA and CDR2 SQIVND (reference sequence). CDR3 DNA sequence: TGTGCCAGTAGCCAAACAGGGTTTGAAGCTTTCTTT. It specifies CASSQTGFEAFF.

The rearrangement joins TRBV30 to TRBJ1-3; TRBD1 might be the D (5 bases). The CDR3 sequence is 14 residues long. CDR1 is GTSNPN and CDR2 is SVGIG in the germline V gene (reference sequence). Trimming left V 5 bases short and J 0 bases short, with 11 bases between. DNA of the CDR3: TGTGCCTGGGGGACTAGCGTCTCTGGAAACACCATATATTTT. Residues: CAWGTSVSGNTIYF.

This clone was seen a single time. The chain carries TRBV18 and TRBJ2-5; the D is unclear. Germline-derived CDR1 and CDR2 are KGHSH and LQKENI. CDR3 length: 13 residues. Trimming removed 0 bases at V and 5 bases at J, with 7 bases between. CDR3 residues: CASSPPLEETQYF. DNA of the CDR3: TGTGCCAGCTCACCACCTCTCGAGGAGACCCAGTACTTC.